The next 32 T cell receptor beta chains were all read from a single sample in a study of blood T cell repertoires in COVID-19. Some clones are missing from TCRdb's copy, which holds only in-frame ones; the method was immunoSEQ multiplex PCR. There are some 190,000 clones in the sample; 84% occur only once, and over 6% lies in the top ten. Sequenced input: peripheral blood. The receptors were gathered from a woman over 75 with COVID-19, enrolled during active disease.

This clone came up once. The chain combines TRBV7-9 with TRBJ2-7; 7 nucleotides agree with TRBD2. The germline V gene encodes CDR1 SEHNR and CDR2 FQNEAQ (reference sequence). J was trimmed by 2 bases and V by 5 bases; bases with no gene match: 6. The CDR3 runs 14 residues. The DNA for the CDR3 is TGTGCCAGCAGCCCTACGGGGGGTACCTACGAGCAGTACTTC. It translates to CASSPTGGTYEQYF.

This rearrangement joins TRBV2 to TRBJ2-5; D is possibly TRBD2 (5 bases). V was cut by 5 bases and J by 0 bases, with 10 bases left in between. The CDR3 consists of 14 residues. Looked up from germline, CDR1 is SNHLY and CDR2 is FYNNEI. The chain's CDR3 is CASSKKDYQETQYF. DNA for the CDR3: TGTGCCAGCAGTAAAAAGGACTACCAAGAGACCCAGTACTTC.

The rearrangement links TRBV5-4 to TRBJ1-2, with D hard to call. The V end was cut by 4 bases, the J end by 7 bases, with 20 bases between. This CDR3 spans 15 amino acids. Germline lookup yields CDR1 SGHNT and CDR2 YYREEE (reference sequence). CDR3 bases: TGTGCCAGCAGCCTTGATCCCCGCACTCAATCTGGCTACACCTTC. This translates into CASSLDPRTQSGYTF.

V usage is TRBV25-1 and J usage is TRBJ1-5; D is unclear. The V gene's germline CDR1 is MGHDK and CDR2 SYGVNS. CDR3 size: 13 residues. With 8 bases removed from V and 9 bases from J, the gap between germline ends came to 17 bases. The CDR3 here is CASVDPSGGPQHF. The CDR3, as DNA: TGTGCCAGCGTGGATCCCAGCGGTGGGCCCCAGCATTTT.

A note on this clone: Other DNA sequences in this specimen translate into the identical CDR3. The CDR3 DNA follows: TGTGCCAGCAGCGTAGTAGCGGGAGGGCCCAATGAGCAGTTCTTC. This encodes CASSVVAGGPNEQFF. The chain couples TRBV9 to TRBJ2-1; 11 nucleotides line up with TRBD2. Per germline, CDR1 SGDLS and CDR2 YYNGEE. Unmatched junction bases numbered 2, after V lost 0 bases and J lost 6 bases. This CDR3 region has 15 residues.

CDR3 region: CASSYSAAGVYEQYF. CDR3 bases: TGTGCCAGCAGTTACTCGGCGGCGGGAGTCTACGAGCAGTACTTC. The rearrangement uses TRBV6-5 and TRBJ2-7; 7 bases are a match to TRBD2. This CDR3 is 15 amino acids long. In germline, CDR1 is MNHEY, CDR2 SVGAGI. V shed 0 bases and J 3 bases; nucleotides not matched to a gene: 5.

The chain is built from TRBV5-1 and TRBJ1-1, with D unclear. Trimming took off 0 bases at V and 0 bases at J, with 6 bases between the two ends. Germline V gene sequence: CDR1 SGHRS, CDR2 YFSETQ. The CDR3 spans 14 residues. CDR3 DNA: TGCGCCAGCAGCTTGGGTTCTATGAACACTGAAGCTTTCTTT. Translation gives CASSLGSMNTEAFF.

The chain is built from TRBV28 and TRBJ2-3; 8 bases fit TRBD2. Germline loops: CDR1 MDHEN, CDR2 SYDVKM. V gave up 6 bases and J gave up 3 bases; unmatched junction bases: 11. CDR3 length: 16 amino acids. The CDR3 sequence is CASSPRSGSVTDTQYF. CDR3 nucleotide sequence: TGTGCCAGCAGCCCTAGGAGCGGGAGCGTTACAGATACGCAGTATTTT.

V and J are TRBV7-2 and TRBJ2-1; D ambiguous. The CDR3 runs to 11 residues. V was cut by 2 bases and J by 10 bases, with 6 bases left in between. Germline CDR1 SGHTA, CDR2 FQGNSA. The CDR3 nucleotides read TGTGCCAGCAGCTTATCCTCCGAGCAGTTCTTC. This encodes CASSLSSEQFF.

This chain links TRBV11-3 with TRBJ2-5; 7 nucleotides match TRBD1. The germline CDR1 and CDR2 sequences are SGHNT and YENEEA. The CDR3 length is 16 residues. Trimming removed 8 bases from V and 0 bases from J; junction bases left unmatched: 12. CDR3 loop: CASHPRDSQYQETQYF. In DNA form, the CDR3 reads TGTGCCAGCCACCCCCGGGACAGCCAGTACCAAGAGACCCAGTACTTC.

This clone was detected only once. This chain joins TRBV7-9 and TRBJ1-2; D remains unclear. CDR3 length: 15 amino acids. Germline lookup yields CDR1 SEHNR and CDR2 FQNEAQ (reference sequence). Trimming left V 4 bases short and J 0 bases short, with 12 bases between. The CDR3 coding sequence is TGTGCCAGCAGCTCCTACAAGGAGGCTAACTATGGCTACACCTTC. Protein: CASSSYKEANYGYTF.

The chain recombines TRBV5-4 with TRBJ2-7; no reliable D call. Trimming stripped 0 bases from V and 3 bases from J, with 4 bases between. The length of the CDR3 is 12 residues. The germline gives CDR1 SGHNT, CDR2 YYREEE (reference sequence). Here the CDR3 reads CASSLANYEQYF. The CDR3, as DNA: TGTGCCAGCAGCTTGGCCAACTACGAGCAGTACTTC.

The chain has TRBV2 and TRBJ2-2; D call uncertain. The CDR3 is 16 amino acids. The germline V and J ends were trimmed by 7 bases and 5 bases, with 20 bases remaining between them. Per the germline V gene, CDR1 is SNHLY and CDR2 is FYNNEI. CDR3 in DNA: TGTGCCAGCACCCGATCCAGAACCCCGGAGACCGGGGAGCTGTTTTTT. It codes for CASTRSRTPETGELFF.

V gene TRBV7-9 combines with J gene TRBJ2-4, with D uncertain. Germline V lookup: CDR1 SEHNR, CDR2 FQNEAQ (reference sequence). The germline V and J ends were trimmed by 2 bases and 0 bases, with 8 bases remaining between them. The CDR3 has 15 residues. The CDR3 nucleotides are TGTGCCAGCAGCTTATCCTCTTTAGCCAAAAACATTCAGTACTTC. This sequence encodes CASSLSSLAKNIQYF.

This chain uses TRBV20-1 with TRBJ1-5, with D tentatively TRBD1 (6 bases). V was shortened by 4 bases and J by 5 bases, with 21 bases between the two germline ends. The CDR3 sequence is 16 residues long. Per germline, CDR1 DFQATT and CDR2 SNEGSKA (reference sequence). CDR3 coding DNA: TGCAGTGCTATTGACTTCCGGGACACCCAGTATCAGCCCCAGCATTTT. It codes for CSAIDFRDTQYQPQHF.

The chain combines TRBV5-6 with TRBJ2-7, with D tentatively TRBD2 (6 bases). Germline CDR1 SGHDT, CDR2 YYEEEE. The CDR3 sequence is 15 residues long. V lost 6 bases and J 5 bases, leaving 21 bases between the germline ends. CDR3 nucleotides: TGTGCCAGCACCCCTGTAGGGAGGAGGATCAACGAGCAGTACTTC. Amino acid sequence: CASTPVGRRINEQYF.

This chain joins TRBV2 and TRBJ2-2; D is uncertain. This CDR3 is built from 11 residues. V lost 7 bases, J lost 12 bases, and 12 bases lay in between. The germline CDR1 and CDR2 sequences are SNHLY and FYNNEI. The CDR3, as DNA: TGTGCCAGCACCACCGCGTCCCAGCTGTTTTTT. Translated: CASTTASQLFF.

The chain carries TRBV28 and TRBJ2-7, with 9 positions matching TRBD2. This CDR3 is 15 amino acids long. Germline-derived CDR1 and CDR2 are MDHEN and SYDVKM. The junction had 15 bases not matched to a gene; V was cut back by 6 bases and J by 9 bases. The CDR3 bases are TGTGCCAGCAGGACTAGCGGCCAGGTTGATGTAGGGCAGTACTTC. Encoded protein: CASRTSGQVDVGQYF.

The V call is TRBV7-9, the J call TRBJ1-4; 10 bases map to TRBD1. J was trimmed by 8 bases and V by 5 bases; bases with no gene match: 5. The germline gives CDR1 SEHNR, CDR2 FQNEAQ (reference sequence). This CDR3 has 14 residues. The CDR3 sequence: CASSDRDRGEKLFF. For the CDR3, the DNA is TGTGCCAGCAGCGACCGGGACAGGGGCGAAAAACTGTTTTTT.

The J gene is TRBJ2-4, the V gene TRBV19; 10 bases align to TRBD1. CDR1 and CDR2 from the germline V gene are LNHDA and SQIVND (reference sequence). J lost 9 bases, V lost 4 bases, and 12 bases had no gene match. The CDR3 length is 16 residues. CDR3 sequence reads: CASSTYRDRGVSIQYF. CDR3 in DNA: TGTGCCAGTAGTACCTACCGGGACAGGGGTGTCAGCATTCAGTACTTC.

Concerning this clone itself: The sample carries other DNA sequences with the same CDR3. The chain's CDR3 is CASSLTGSNQPQHF. The CDR3 DNA reads TGTGCCAGCAGTCTCACAGGGAGCAATCAGCCCCAGCATTTT. The V and J genes are TRBV5-4 and TRBJ1-5, with D possibly TRBD1 on 6 matching bases. The V end lost 5 bases, the J end lost 1 base, and 10 bases lay between the germline ends. This CDR3 is built from 14 residues. The V gene's germline CDR1 is SGHNT and CDR2 YYREEE (reference sequence).

This clone has a handful of counts. The chain carries TRBV24-1 and TRBJ2-3, with TRBD1 matching over 7 bases. The CDR3 is made up of 16 amino acids. The germline V gene encodes CDR1 KGHDR and CDR2 SFDVKD. With V trimmed by 3 bases and J by 2 bases, 7 bases remained unmatched. In DNA, the CDR3 is TGTGCCACCAGTGATCGTGGCAGGGGGACCACAGATACGCAGTATTTT. Its translation is CATSDRGRGTTDTQYF.

V is TRBV7-8 and J is TRBJ1-4, with D possibly TRBD1 on 5 matching bases. The CDR3 contains 16 residues. CDR1 SGHVS and CDR2 FQNEAQ come from the germline V gene. Trimming took off 1 base at V and 3 bases at J, with 12 bases between the two ends. The CDR3, as DNA: TGTGCCAGCAGCTTAGTGTTGGCAGGGCCTAATGAAAAACTGTTTTTT. Protein sequence: CASSLVLAGPNEKLFF.

The chain joins TRBV2 to TRBJ1-2; 8 bases are shared with TRBD1. The V gene's germline CDR1 is SNHLY and CDR2 FYNNEI. The length of the CDR3 is 13 residues. V shed 8 bases and J 8 bases; nucleotides not matched to a gene: 10. The CDR3 loop reads CASGQGGNRGYTF. Written as DNA, the CDR3 is TGTGCCAGCGGACAGGGAGGGAATAGAGGCTACACCTTC.

CDR3 nucleotides: TGTGCCAGCTCACCACCGCTCGGGGGGGGGACAGATACGCAGTATTTT. Translation: CASSPPLGGGTDTQYF. The rearrangement uses TRBV18 and TRBJ2-3, with 8 positions matching TRBD2. V was clipped by 0 bases and J by 3 bases; unmatched bases: 5. This CDR3 spans 16 amino acids. Per the germline V gene, CDR1 is KGHSH and CDR2 is LQKENI.

The genes are TRBV6-5 and TRBJ1-1; 8 nucleotides match TRBD1. The V segment lost 3 bases and the J segment 3 bases; nucleotides outside the gene matches: 9. The CDR3 sequence is 16 residues long. CDR1 is MNHEY, CDR2 SVGAGI, per germline. CDR3: CASSYSVKTGDTEAFF. In DNA, the CDR3 is TGTGCCAGCAGTTATTCCGTTAAGACAGGGGACACTGAAGCTTTCTTT.

CDR3 DNA sequence: TGTGCCAGCAGCGGCAGGGGGCGACGGACTGAAGCTTTCTTT. Translation gives CASSGRGRRTEAFF. This chain connects TRBV5-4 to TRBJ1-1, with 8 nucleotides matching TRBD1. Germline V CDR1 and CDR2: SGHNT, YYREEE (reference sequence). This CDR3 comprises 14 residues. V dropped 4 bases and J dropped 5; count of bases not matched to a gene: 7. Full variable domain (missing parts from reference TRBV5-4 and TRBJ1-1): ETGVTQSPTHLIKTRGQQVTLRCSSQSGHNTVSWYQQALGQGPQFIFQYYREEENGRGNFPPRFSGLQFPNYSSELNVNALELDDSALYLCASSGRGRRTEAFFGQGTRLTVV.

This chain connects TRBV11-2 to TRBJ2-2; TRBD2 might be the D (5 bases). This CDR3 is built from 14 residues. Germline V gene sequence: CDR1 SGHAT, CDR2 FQNNGV. Trimming took 2 bases from V and 4 from J, leaving 8 bases between them. Here the CDR3 reads CASSLLGSTGELFF. For the CDR3, the DNA is TGTGCCAGCAGCTTACTGGGGAGCACCGGGGAGCTGTTTTTT.

The rearrangement joins TRBV28 to TRBJ2-3; a weak D match, TRBD2 (5 bases). Per the germline V gene, CDR1 is MDHEN and CDR2 is SYDVKM. V lost 3 bases and J lost 2, with 27 bases in between. This CDR3 spans 20 amino acids. The CDR3 is CASSFERFGLATIYTDTQYF. In DNA form, the CDR3 reads TGTGCCAGCAGTTTTGAGCGGTTTGGACTTGCTACTATATACACAGATACGCAGTATTTT.

The rearrangement joins TRBV20-1 to TRBJ1-1; D is perhaps TRBD1 (6 bases). This CDR3 has 14 amino acids. The ends were cut back, 3 bases at V and 4 bases at J, with 15 bases in the middle. CDR1 and CDR2 from the germline V gene are DFQATT and SNEGSKA (reference sequence). CDR3 residues: CSASALQGSTEAFF. CDR3 DNA sequence: TGCAGTGCTAGTGCTTTACAGGGATCCACTGAAGCTTTCTTT.

The chain is built from TRBV2 and TRBJ1-2; the D gene is possibly TRBD1 (5 bases). CDR3 length: 13 residues. Germline lookup yields CDR1 SNHLY and CDR2 FYNNEI. The germline V and J ends were trimmed by 4 bases and 6 bases, with 12 bases remaining between them. CDR3 residues: CASSVGGVDGYTF. The DNA for the CDR3 is TGTGCCAGCAGTGTCGGAGGGGTGGATGGCTACACCTTC. Together with reference TRBV2 and TRBJ1-2, the CDR3 gives the full variable domain: EPEVTQTPSHQVTQMGQEVILRCVPISNHLYFYWYRQILGQKVEFLVSFYNNEISEKSEIFDDQFSVERPDGSNFTLKIRSTKLEDSAMYFCASSVGGVDGYTFGSGTRLTVV.

The chain has TRBV2 and TRBJ2-7; 8 bases match TRBD1. CDR1 SNHLY and CDR2 FYNNEI come from the germline V gene. Trimming removed 7 bases from V and 6 bases from J; junction bases left unmatched: 11. CDR3 length: 14 amino acids. CDR3 bases: TGTGCCAGCAATTCCGGGACAGGCAGGCGCGAGCAGTACTTC. Translated, it gives CASNSGTGRREQYF.